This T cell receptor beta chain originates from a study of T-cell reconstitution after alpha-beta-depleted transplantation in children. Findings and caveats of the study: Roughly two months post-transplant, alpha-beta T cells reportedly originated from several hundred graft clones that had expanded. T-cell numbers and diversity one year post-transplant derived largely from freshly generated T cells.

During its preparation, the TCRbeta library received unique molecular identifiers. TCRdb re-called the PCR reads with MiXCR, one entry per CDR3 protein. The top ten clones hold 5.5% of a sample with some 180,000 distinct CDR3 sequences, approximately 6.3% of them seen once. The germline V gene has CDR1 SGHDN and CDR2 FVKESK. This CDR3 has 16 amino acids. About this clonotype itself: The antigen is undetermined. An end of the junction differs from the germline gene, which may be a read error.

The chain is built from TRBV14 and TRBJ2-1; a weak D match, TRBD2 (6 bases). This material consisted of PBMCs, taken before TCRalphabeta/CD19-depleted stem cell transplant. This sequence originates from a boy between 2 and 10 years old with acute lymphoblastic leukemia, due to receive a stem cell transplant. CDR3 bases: TGTGCCAGCACGAAGTCGCGGGAAGGGTCCTACAATGAGCATTTCTTC. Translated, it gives CASTKSREGSYNEHFF.